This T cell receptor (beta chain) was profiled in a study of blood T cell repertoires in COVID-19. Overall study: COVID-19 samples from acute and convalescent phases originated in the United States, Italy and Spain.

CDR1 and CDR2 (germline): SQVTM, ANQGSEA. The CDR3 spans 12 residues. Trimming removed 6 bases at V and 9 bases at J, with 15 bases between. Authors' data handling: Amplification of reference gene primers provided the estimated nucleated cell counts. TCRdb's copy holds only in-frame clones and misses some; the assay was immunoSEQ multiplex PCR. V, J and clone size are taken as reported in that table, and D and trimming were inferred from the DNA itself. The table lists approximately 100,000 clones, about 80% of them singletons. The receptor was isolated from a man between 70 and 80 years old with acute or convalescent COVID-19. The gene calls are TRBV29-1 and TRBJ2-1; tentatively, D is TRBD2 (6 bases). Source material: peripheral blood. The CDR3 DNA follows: TGCAGCGTGAAGAGAGACGGGGGTGAGCAGTTCTTC. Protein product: CSVKRDGGEQFF.